One and the same sample provided the 24 T cell receptor beta chains below, sequenced in a study of cytomegalovirus exposure and HLA in healthy donors. Researchers ran the PCR with 60 Vbeta and 13 Jbeta primers. Generated by immunoSEQ multiplex PCR, the TCRdb table keeps only in-frame clones and is missing some. The table records approximately 88,000 clones, 55% to 75% of them present only once. Sequenced input: PBMCs. These receptors all stem from a man aged 60-69 years in good health and CMV-seronegative.

V is TRBV4-1 and J is TRBJ1-1, with 10 bases identical to TRBD1. Trimming took 2 bases from V and 5 from J; bases not matched to a gene: 5. The CDR3 extends over 15 amino acids. From germline, CDR1 is MGHRA and CDR2 YSYEKL. CDR3 residues: CASSQPGQGKTEAFF. Here the CDR3 DNA reads TGCGCCAGCAGCCAACCGGGACAGGGGAAGACTGAAGCTTTCTTT.

This chain connects TRBV28 to TRBJ2-7; a possible D gene is TRBD1 (6 bases). The CDR3 loop spans 12 amino acids. V lost 5 bases and J lost 7, with 12 bases in between. Germline CDR1 MDHEN, CDR2 SYDVKM. For the CDR3, the DNA is TGTGCCAGCAGTCCCGGGACAAAAGAGCAGTACTTC. It translates to CASSPGTKEQYF.

The chain has TRBV29-1 and TRBJ2-2; perhaps TRBD1 as D (6 bases). Germline V gives CDR1 SQVTM, CDR2 ANQGSEA. The CDR3 covers 13 residues. Trimming stripped 5 bases from V and 6 bases from J, with 13 bases between. CDR3 nucleotide sequence: TGCAGCGTTTTGGGGGCCCTGGCCGGGGAGCTGTTTTTT. It specifies CSVLGALAGELFF.

The chain employs TRBV10-2 and TRBJ2-7; 7 bases are shared with TRBD2. With 4 bases clipped from V and 3 bases from J, the junction kept 15 bases outside the gene matches. This CDR3 has 17 amino acids. Germline CDR1 and CDR2: WSHSY and SAAADI. CDR3 residues: CASSVARLALNLYEQYF. CDR3 sequence (DNA): TGCGCCAGCAGTGTAGCACGACTAGCCCTGAACCTCTACGAGCAGTACTTC.

This clone was seen a handful of times. The V and J genes are TRBV5-4 and TRBJ2-5, with TRBD2 identical over 8 bases. The CDR3 is 16 amino acids. Trimming cost V 0 bases and J 5 bases; bases outside gene matches: 9. Germline V gene lookup returns CDR1 SGHNT and CDR2 YYREEE (reference sequence). For the CDR3, the DNA is TGTGCCAGCAGCTTGGGGCAGCGGGGGTGGACGGAGACCCAGTACTTC. This sequence encodes CASSLGQRGWTETQYF.

The rearrangement joins TRBV10-1 to TRBJ1-2; the match to TRBD1 covers 7 bases. The CDR3 has 15 residues. Germline CDR1 reads WNHNN; CDR2 reads SYGVQD (reference sequence). Trimming at V came to 5 bases and at J to 6 bases, leaving 12 bases not matched to a gene. The CDR3 DNA reads TGCGCCAGCAGTCCTTCTCGACAGGGAAAGAATGGCTACACCTTC. Its translation is CASSPSRQGKNGYTF.

This rearrangement joins TRBV6-1 to TRBJ1-4; D may be TRBD1 (6 bases). Trimming left V 6 bases short and J 7 bases short, with 15 bases between. The CDR3 consists of 14 residues. Per the germline V gene, CDR1 is MNHNS and CDR2 is SASEGT. CDR3 DNA: TGTGCCAGCAGGGCTGTGAGGGGGAGTGAAAAACTGTTTTTT. Amino acids: CASRAVRGSEKLFF.

The chain links TRBV30 to TRBJ2-2; 8 bases match TRBD1. The CDR3 spans 15 residues. The J segment lost 6 bases and the V segment lost 4 bases, leaving 10 bases of the junction unmatched. Germline V gene data show CDR1 as GTSNPN and CDR2 as SVGIG (reference sequence). CDR3 protein: CAWTRTGNWAGELFF. The CDR3 nucleotides read TGTGCCTGGACCCGGACAGGGAACTGGGCCGGGGAGCTGTTTTTT.

The V call is TRBV5-4, the J call TRBJ1-2; TRBD1 aligns across 8 bases. The V gene end was trimmed by 6 bases and the J gene end by 7 bases; junction bases not matched to a gene: 8. CDR3 length: 13 amino acids. Germline V gene sequence: CDR1 SGHNT, CDR2 YYREEE (reference sequence). Here the CDR3 reads CASTRTGFGGYTF. DNA of the CDR3: TGTGCCAGCACTCGGACAGGGTTCGGTGGCTACACCTTC.

The chain is built from TRBV7-2 and TRBJ2-2, with 7 bases lining up with TRBD1. Trimming at V came to 6 bases and at J to 6 bases, leaving 10 bases not matched to a gene. The CDR3 extends over 15 amino acids. Per the germline V gene, CDR1 is SGHTA and CDR2 is FQGNSA. The CDR3 nucleotides are TGTGCCAGCAGTCCCGACAGGGACACGGCCGGGGAGCTGTTTTTT. Amino acids: CASSPDRDTAGELFF. Together with reference TRBV7-2 and TRBJ2-2, the CDR3 gives the full variable domain: GAGVSQSPSNKVTEKGKDVELRCDPISGHTALYWYRQSLGQGLEFLIYFQGNSAPDKSGLPSDRFSAERTGGSVSTLTIQRTQQEDSAVYLCASSPDRDTAGELFFGEGSRLTVL.

The genes are TRBV7-5 and TRBJ2-7; TRBD2 reflects the table's D call only, with no check against the DNA. TRBV7-5 represents a pseudogene. This CDR3 spans 16 amino acids. CDR3 DNA: TGTGTCAGAAGCTTAGTTATCCTAGCGGGAGGGTACGAGCAGTACTTC. Protein product: CVRSLVILAGGYEQYF.

The chain combines TRBV5-1 with TRBJ1-4; 7 bases fit TRBD1. The CDR3 spans 14 residues. V was pared by 3 bases and J by 6 bases, with 5 bases of the junction left unmatched. Germline V gene lookup returns CDR1 SGHRS and CDR2 YFSETQ. The CDR3 here is CASSSQGLYEKLFF. The CDR3, as DNA: TGCGCCAGCAGCTCACAGGGGTTATATGAAAAACTGTTTTTT.

This clone appeared once. The chain joins TRBV28 to TRBJ2-1, with a possible D match to TRBD1 (5 bases). V shed 6 bases and J shed 2 bases, with 8 bases lying between them. The CDR3 is made up of 13 amino acids. The germline V gene encodes CDR1 MDHEN and CDR2 SYDVKM. CDR3 in DNA: TGTGCCAGCAGAAAGACAGCCTACAATGAGCAGTTCTTC. It is translated as CASRKTAYNEQFF.

This clone turned up a few times. The rearrangement joins TRBV15 to TRBJ2-5; 8 bases are a match to TRBD2. The CDR3 is 20 residues long. CDR1 and CDR2 from the germline V gene are LNHNV and YYDKDF (reference sequence). V shed 3 bases and J 3 bases; nucleotides not matched to a gene: 21. Here the CDR3 DNA reads TGTGCCACCAGCAGTATACTGCGTGGGGGAGGTAGCGGGGAGGAAGAGACCCAGTACTTC. It encodes CATSSILRGGGSGEEETQYF.

The CDR3 nucleotides are TGCGCCAGCAGCTTGGTTGGCGGAGGAAACACCATATATTTT. Amino acids: CASSLVGGGNTIYF. The rearrangement links TRBV5-1 to TRBJ1-3; D is uncertain. Germline V gene data show CDR1 as SGHRS and CDR2 as YFSETQ. The CDR3 loop spans 14 amino acids. V dropped 0 bases and J dropped 4 bases, with 8 bases sitting between them.

The chain is built from TRBV6-1 and TRBJ2-3, with a tentative D call TRBD1 (5 bases). Trimming shortened V by 10 bases and J by 2 bases, and 19 bases separated the two germline ends. The germline V gene encodes CDR1 MNHNS and CDR2 SASEGT. This CDR3 spans 15 amino acids. The CDR3 region has the DNA TGTGCCACCCCCCCCCTGCAGGGCGCCACAGATACGCAGTATTTT. As protein: CATPPLQGATDTQYF.

This clone was recorded once. The chain joins TRBV25-1 to TRBJ1-1; TRBD1 aligns across 8 bases. The J segment lost 5 bases and the V segment lost 4 bases, leaving 6 bases of the junction unmatched. Germline V gene sequence: CDR1 MGHDK, CDR2 SYGVNS. CDR3 length: 14 residues. CDR3 region: CASSGETGETEAFF. CDR3 nucleotides: TGTGCCAGCAGTGGGGAGACAGGGGAGACTGAAGCTTTCTTT.

The chain joins TRBV7-9 to TRBJ1-1; D is undetermined. The CDR3 is made up of 13 amino acids. With 1 base removed from V and 1 base from J, the gap between germline ends came to 4 bases. CDR1 and CDR2 from the germline V gene are SEHNR and FQNEAQ (reference sequence). CDR3 in DNA: TGTGCCAGCAGCTTAGAACAGAACACTGAAGCTTTCTTT. Its translation: CASSLEQNTEAFF. The full variable domain, its missing parts supplied by reference TRBV7-9 and TRBJ1-1, is DTGVSQNPRHKITKRGQNVTFRCDPISEHNRLYWYRQTLGQGPEFLTYFQNEAQLEKSRLLSDRFSAERPKGSFSTLEIQRTEQGDSAMYLCASSLEQNTEAFFGQGTRLTVV.

The rearrangement links TRBV14 to TRBJ2-5, with a tentative D call TRBD2 (6 bases). The V gene lost 2 bases and the J gene lost 8 bases, with 12 bases spanning the gap. CDR1 and CDR2 (germline): SGHDN, FVKESK. The CDR3 runs 13 residues. The CDR3 bases are TGTGCCAGCAGCCAACGTGCGGGGTACACCCAGTACTTC. Encoded protein: CASSQRAGYTQYF.

The chain combines TRBV29-1 with TRBJ2-5; 7 bases match TRBD2. The trim removed 8 bases at V and 5 bases at J, leaving 11 bases unmatched. This CDR3 spans 13 amino acids. The V gene's germline CDR1 is SQVTM and CDR2 ANQGSEA. CDR3 amino acids: CSSYGGSEETQYF. In DNA, the CDR3 is TGCAGCTCGTACGGGGGGTCGGAGGAGACCCAGTACTTC.

The chain carries TRBV6-5 and TRBJ1-6; no reliable D call. The CDR3 contains 15 residues. Germline assignment: CDR1 MNHEY and CDR2 SVGAGI. V lost 4 bases to trimming and J lost 6 bases, with 13 bases between them. CDR3 amino acids: CASSFQAPPNSPLHF. DNA for the CDR3: TGTGCCAGCAGTTTCCAGGCGCCCCCTAATTCACCCCTCCACTTT.

The chain employs TRBV27 and TRBJ1-5; D is possibly TRBD1 (6 bases). V was trimmed by 0 bases and J by 0 bases, leaving 15 bases between them. In germline, CDR1 is MNHEY, CDR2 SMNVEV (reference sequence). This CDR3 contains 18 residues. The CDR3 nucleotides are TGTGCCAGCAGTTTATCCCCCAGGGCAGGGGATAGCAATCAGCCCCAGCATTTT. Translating gives CASSLSPRAGDSNQPQHF.

V is TRBV29-1 and J is TRBJ2-5, with a possible D match to TRBD1 (5 bases). CDR1 is SQVTM, CDR2 ANQGSEA, per germline. The V end lost 5 bases, the J end lost 2 bases, and 12 bases lay between the germline ends. The CDR3 contains 13 residues. DNA of the CDR3: TGCAGCGTTACAAGGGGATGGCAAGAGACCCAGTACTTC. Its protein product is CSVTRGWQETQYF. Full variable domain (outside the CDR3, taken from reference TRBV29-1 and TRBJ2-5): SAVISQKPSRDICQRGTSLTIQCQVDSQVTMMFWYRQQPGQSLTLIATANQGSEATYESGFVIDKFPISRPNLTFSTLTVSNMSPEDSSIYLCSVTRGWQETQYFGPGTRLLVL.

J is TRBJ2-7 and V is TRBV19; tentatively, D is TRBD1 (6 bases). CDR3 size: 23 residues. CDR1 is LNHDA and CDR2 is SQIVND in the germline V gene (reference sequence). The DNA of the CDR3 is TGTGCGTTGTCTTATTGGCACGCCCCCCCGCTCGGAGAGCCTACAGGGAGTTCCCGCGAGCAGTACTTC. It specifies CALSYWHAPPLGEPTGSSREQYF.